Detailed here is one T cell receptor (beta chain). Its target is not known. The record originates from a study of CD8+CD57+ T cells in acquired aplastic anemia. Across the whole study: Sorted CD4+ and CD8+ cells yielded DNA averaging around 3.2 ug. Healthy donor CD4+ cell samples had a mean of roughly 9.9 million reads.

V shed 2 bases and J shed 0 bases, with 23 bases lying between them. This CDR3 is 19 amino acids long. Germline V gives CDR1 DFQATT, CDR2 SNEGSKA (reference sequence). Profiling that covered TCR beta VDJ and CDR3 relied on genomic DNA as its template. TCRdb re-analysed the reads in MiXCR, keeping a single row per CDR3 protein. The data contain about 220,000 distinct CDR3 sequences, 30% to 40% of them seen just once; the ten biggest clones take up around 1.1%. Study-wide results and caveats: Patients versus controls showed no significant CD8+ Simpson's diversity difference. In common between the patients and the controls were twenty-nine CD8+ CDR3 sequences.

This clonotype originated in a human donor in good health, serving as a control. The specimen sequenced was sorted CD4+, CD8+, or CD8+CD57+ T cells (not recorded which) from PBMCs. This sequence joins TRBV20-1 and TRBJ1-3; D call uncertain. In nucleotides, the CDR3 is TGCAGTGCTAGATTCTTATACCCTCCTCGACGGGACTCTGGAAACACCATATATTTT. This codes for CSARFLYPPRRDSGNTIYF.